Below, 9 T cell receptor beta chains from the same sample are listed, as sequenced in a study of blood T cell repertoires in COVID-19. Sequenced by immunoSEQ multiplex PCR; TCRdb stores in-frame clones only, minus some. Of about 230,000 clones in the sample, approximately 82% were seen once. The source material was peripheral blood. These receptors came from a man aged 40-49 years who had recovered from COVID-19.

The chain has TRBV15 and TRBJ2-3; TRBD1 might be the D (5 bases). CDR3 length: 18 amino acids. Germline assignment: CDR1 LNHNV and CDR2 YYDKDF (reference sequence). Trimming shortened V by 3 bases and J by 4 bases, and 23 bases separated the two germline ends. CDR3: CATSSYSPDTLFPDTQYF. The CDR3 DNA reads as TGTGCCACCAGCAGTTACAGTCCGGACACTTTATTTCCAGATACGCAGTATTTT.

CDR3 in DNA: TGTGCCATCAGTGAGTCTATGGGACAAGTCTACGAGCAGTACTTC. This codes for CAISESMGQVYEQYF. The V gene is TRBV10-3, the J gene TRBJ2-7; D is perhaps TRBD1 (6 bases). Germline loops: CDR1 ENHRY, CDR2 SYGVKD. The CDR3 has 15 amino acids. Trimming pared 0 bases from V and 3 bases from J, leaving 12 bases between.

The CDR3 DNA reads TGTGCCAGCAGCTTAGCCCAGACTAGCGGCCAAGAGACCCAGTACTTC. This encodes CASSLAQTSGQETQYF. This chain uses TRBV11-2 with TRBJ2-5, with 9 bases matching TRBD2. The CDR3 loop spans 16 amino acids. CDR1 SGHAT and CDR2 FQNNGV come from the germline V gene. Losses at the gene ends were 1 base for V and 1 base for J; bases not matched to a gene: 4.

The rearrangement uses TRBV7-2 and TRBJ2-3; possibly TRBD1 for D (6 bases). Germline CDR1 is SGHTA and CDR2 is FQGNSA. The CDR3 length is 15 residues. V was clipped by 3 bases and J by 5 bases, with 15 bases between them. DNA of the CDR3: TGTGCCAGCAGCTTGAGCAGGGGTAATGGAGATACGCAGTATTTT. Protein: CASSLSRGNGDTQYF.

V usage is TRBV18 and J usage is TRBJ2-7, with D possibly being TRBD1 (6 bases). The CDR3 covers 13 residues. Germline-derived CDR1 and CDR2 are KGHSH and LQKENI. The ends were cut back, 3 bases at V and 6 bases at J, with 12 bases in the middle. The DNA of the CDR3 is TGTGCCAGCTCACCTCTGGAACAGGGCGAGCAGTACTTC. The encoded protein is CASSPLEQGEQYF.

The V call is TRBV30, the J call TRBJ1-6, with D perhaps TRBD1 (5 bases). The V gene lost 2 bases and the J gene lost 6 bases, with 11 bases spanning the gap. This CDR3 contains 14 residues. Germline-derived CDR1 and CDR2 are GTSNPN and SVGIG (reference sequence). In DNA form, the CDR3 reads TGTGCCTGGAGTTCTTCGACAGTTAATTCACCCCTCCACTTT. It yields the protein CAWSSSTVNSPLHF.

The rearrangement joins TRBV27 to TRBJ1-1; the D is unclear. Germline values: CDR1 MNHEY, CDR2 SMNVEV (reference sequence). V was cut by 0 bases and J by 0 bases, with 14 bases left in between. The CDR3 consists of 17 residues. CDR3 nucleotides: TGTGCCAGCAGTTTATCGATGATCGGGATTATGAACACTGAAGCTTTCTTT. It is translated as CASSLSMIGIMNTEAFF.

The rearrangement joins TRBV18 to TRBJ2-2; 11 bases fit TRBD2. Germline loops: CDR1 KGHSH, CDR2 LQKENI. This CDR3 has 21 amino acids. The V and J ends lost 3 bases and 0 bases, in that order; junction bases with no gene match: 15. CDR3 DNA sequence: TGTGCCAGCTCACCCTTTCCAGGGACTAGCGGAAGAAATACGAACACCGGGGAGCTGTTTTTT. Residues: CASSPFPGTSGRNTNTGELFF.

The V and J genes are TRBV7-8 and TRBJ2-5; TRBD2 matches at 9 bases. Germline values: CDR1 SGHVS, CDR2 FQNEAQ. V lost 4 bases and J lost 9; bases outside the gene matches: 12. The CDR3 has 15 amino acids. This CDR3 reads CASSSGVAGEKAQYF. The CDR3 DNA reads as TGTGCCAGCAGCTCCGGGGTAGCGGGGGAAAAGGCCCAGTACTTC.